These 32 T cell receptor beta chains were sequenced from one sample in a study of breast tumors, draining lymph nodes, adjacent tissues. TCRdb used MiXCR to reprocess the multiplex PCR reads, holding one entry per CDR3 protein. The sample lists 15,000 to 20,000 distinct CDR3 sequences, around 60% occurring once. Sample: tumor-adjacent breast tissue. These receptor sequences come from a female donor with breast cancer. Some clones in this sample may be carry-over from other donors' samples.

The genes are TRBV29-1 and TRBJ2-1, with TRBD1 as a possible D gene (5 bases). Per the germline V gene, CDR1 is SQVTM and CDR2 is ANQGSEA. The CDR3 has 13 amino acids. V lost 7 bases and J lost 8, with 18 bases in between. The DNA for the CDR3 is TGCAGCGGGACACTCCCCATAGGGGATGAGCAGTTCTTC. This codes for CSGTLPIGDEQFF.

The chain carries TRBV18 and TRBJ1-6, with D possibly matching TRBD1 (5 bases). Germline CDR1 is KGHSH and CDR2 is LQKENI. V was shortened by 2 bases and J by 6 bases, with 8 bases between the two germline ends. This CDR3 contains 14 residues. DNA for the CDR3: TGTGCCAGCTCACCAGGGGCGGGTAATTCACCCCTCCACTTT. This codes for CASSPGAGNSPLHF.

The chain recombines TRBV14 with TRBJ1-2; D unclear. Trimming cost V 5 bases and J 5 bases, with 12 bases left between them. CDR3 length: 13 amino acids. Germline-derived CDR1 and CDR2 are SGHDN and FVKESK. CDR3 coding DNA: TGTGCCAGCAGCGCTGTTGGAGGATATGGCTACACCTTC. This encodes CASSAVGGYGYTF.

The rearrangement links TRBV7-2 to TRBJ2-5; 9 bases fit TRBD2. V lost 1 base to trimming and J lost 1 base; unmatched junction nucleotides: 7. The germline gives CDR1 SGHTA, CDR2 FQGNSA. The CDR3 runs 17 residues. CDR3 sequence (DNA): TGTGCCAGCAGCTTAGTCCCAGGCGGGGGGGCCCAAGAGACCCAGTACTTC. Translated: CASSLVPGGGAQETQYF.

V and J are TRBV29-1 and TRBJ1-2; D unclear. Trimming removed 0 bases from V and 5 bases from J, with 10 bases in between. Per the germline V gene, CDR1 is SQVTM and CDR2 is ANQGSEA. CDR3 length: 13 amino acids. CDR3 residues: CSVEDPGRYGYTF. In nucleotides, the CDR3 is TGCAGCGTTGAAGACCCCGGCAGATATGGCTACACCTTC.

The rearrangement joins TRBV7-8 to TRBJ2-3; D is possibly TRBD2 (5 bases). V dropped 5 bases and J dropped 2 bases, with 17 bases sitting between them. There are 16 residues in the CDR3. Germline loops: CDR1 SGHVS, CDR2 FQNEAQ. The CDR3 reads CASSAQPGIVTDTQYF. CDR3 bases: TGTGCCAGCAGCGCACAACCCGGGATCGTCACAGATACGCAGTATTTT.

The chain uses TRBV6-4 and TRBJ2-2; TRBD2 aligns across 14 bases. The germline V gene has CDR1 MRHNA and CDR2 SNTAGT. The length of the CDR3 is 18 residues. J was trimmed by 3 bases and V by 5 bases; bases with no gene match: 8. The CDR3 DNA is TGTGCCAGCAGTCCCAGAGGACTAGCGGGAGGCGACACCGGGGAGCTGTTTTTT. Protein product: CASSPRGLAGGDTGELFF.

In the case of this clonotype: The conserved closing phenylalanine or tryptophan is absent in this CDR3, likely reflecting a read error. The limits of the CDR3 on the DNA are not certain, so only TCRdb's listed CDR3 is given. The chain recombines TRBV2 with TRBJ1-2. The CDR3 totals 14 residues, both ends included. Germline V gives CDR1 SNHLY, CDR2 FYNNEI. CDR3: CASSEGLLNYGYAL.

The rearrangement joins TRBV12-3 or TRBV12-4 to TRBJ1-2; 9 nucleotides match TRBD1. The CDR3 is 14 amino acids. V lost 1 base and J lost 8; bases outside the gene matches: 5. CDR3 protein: CASSLVGQGTGYTF. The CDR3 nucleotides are TGTGCCAGCAGTTTAGTCGGACAGGGGACAGGCTACACCTTC.

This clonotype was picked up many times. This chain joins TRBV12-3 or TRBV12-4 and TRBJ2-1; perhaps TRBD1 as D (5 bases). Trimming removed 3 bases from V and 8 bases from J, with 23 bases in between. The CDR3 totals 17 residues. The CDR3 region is CASSFRAGPGKIYEQFF. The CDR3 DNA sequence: TGTGCCAGCAGTTTTCGGGCCGGCCCAGGGAAAATATATGAGCAGTTCTTC.

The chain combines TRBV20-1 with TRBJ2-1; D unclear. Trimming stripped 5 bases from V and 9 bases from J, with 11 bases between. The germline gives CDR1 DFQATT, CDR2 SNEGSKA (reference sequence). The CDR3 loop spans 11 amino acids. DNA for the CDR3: TGCAGTGCTTCGACTTTGGCTGAGCAGTTCTTC. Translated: CSASTLAEQFF.

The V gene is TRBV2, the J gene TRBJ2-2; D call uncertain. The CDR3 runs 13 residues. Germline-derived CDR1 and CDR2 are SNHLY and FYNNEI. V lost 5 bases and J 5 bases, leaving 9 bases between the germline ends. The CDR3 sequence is CASSPGLTGELFF. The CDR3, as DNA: TGTGCCAGCAGTCCGGGCCTAACCGGGGAGCTGTTTTTT.

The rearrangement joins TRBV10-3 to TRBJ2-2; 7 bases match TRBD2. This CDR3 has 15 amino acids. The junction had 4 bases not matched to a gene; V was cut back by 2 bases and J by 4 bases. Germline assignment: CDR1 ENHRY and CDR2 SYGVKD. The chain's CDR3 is CAISEGTMSTGELFF. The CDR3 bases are TGTGCCATCAGTGAGGGGACTATGAGCACCGGGGAGCTGTTTTTT.

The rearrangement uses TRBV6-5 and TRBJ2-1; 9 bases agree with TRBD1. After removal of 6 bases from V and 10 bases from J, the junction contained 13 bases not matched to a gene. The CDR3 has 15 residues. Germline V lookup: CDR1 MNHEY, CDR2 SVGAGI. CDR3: CASSPWTGEYREQFF. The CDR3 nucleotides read TGTGCCAGCAGCCCCTGGACAGGGGAGTATAGGGAGCAGTTCTTC.

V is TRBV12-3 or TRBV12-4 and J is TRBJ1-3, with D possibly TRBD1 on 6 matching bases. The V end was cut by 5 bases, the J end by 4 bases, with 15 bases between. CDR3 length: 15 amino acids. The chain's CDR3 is CASSPQAGAGNTIYF. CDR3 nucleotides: TGTGCCAGCAGTCCCCAGGCGGGGGCCGGAAACACCATATATTTT.

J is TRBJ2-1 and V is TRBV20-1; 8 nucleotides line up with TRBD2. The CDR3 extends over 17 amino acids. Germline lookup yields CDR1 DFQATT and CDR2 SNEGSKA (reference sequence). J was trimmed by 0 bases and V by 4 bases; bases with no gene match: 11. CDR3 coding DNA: TGCAGTGCTACGACCTTGACTAGCGTAAGCTCCTACAATGAGCAGTTCTTC. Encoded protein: CSATTLTSVSSYNEQFF.

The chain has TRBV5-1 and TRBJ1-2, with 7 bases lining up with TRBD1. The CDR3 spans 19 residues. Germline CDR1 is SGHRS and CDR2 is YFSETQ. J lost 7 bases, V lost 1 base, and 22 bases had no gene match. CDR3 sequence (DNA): TGCGCCAGCAGCTTGAGTTTGTCGGAGGGGGCGCAGGTGGTCGGTGGCTACACCTTC. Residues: CASSLSLSEGAQVVGGYTF.

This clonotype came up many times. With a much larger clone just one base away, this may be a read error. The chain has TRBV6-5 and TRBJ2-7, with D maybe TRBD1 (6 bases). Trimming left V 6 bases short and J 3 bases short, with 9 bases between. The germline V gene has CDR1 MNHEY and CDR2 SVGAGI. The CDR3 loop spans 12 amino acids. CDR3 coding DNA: TGTGCCAGCAGCCCGACAGGCTACGAGCAGTACTTC. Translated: CASSPTGYEQYF.

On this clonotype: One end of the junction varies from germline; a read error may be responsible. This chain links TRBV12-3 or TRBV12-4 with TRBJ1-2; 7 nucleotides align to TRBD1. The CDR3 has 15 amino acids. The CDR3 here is CASSPGTVAHYGYPF. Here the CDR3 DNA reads TGTGCCAGCAGTCCAGGGACAGTCGCTCACTATGGCTACCCCTTC.

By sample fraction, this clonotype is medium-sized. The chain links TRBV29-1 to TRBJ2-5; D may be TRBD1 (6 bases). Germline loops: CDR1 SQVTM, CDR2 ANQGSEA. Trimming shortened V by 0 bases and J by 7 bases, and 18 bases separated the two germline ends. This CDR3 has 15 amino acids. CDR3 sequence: CSVEDDTGTRGTQYF. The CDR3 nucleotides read TGCAGCGTTGAAGACGATACCGGGACAAGGGGGACCCAGTACTTC.

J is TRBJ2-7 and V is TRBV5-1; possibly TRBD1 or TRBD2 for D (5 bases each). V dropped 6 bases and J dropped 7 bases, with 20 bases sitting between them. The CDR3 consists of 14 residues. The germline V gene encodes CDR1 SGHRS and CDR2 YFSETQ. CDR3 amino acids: CASTRAGNKGEQYF. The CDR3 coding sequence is TGCGCCAGCACGAGGGCAGGCAATAAGGGGGAGCAGTACTTC. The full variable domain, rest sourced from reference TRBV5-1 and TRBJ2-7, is KAGVTQTPRYLIKTRGQQVTLSCSPISGHRSVSWYQQTPGQGLQFLFEYFSETQRNKGNFPGRFSGRQFSNSRSEMNVSTLELGDSALYLCASTRAGNKGEQYFGPGTRLTVT.

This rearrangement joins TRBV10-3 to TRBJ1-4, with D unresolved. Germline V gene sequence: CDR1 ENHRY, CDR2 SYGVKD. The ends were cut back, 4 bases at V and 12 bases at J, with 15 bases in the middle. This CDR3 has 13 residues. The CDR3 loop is CAISGRRSEELFF. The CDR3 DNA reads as TGTGCCATCAGTGGACGCCGCTCAGAGGAACTGTTTTTT.

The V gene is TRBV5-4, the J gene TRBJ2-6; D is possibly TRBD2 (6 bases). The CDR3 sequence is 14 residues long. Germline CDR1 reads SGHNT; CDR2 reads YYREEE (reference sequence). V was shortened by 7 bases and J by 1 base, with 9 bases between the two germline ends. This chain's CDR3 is CASGGMSGANVLTF. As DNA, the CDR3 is TGTGCCAGCGGAGGGATGTCTGGGGCCAACGTCCTGACTTTC.

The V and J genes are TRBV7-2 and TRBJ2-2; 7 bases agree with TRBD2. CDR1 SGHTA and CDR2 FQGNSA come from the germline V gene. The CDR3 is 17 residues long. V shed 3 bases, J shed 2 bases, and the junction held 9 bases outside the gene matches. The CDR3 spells CASSLEWLADNTGELFF. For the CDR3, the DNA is TGTGCCAGCAGCTTGGAGTGGCTAGCGGATAACACCGGGGAGCTGTTTTTT.

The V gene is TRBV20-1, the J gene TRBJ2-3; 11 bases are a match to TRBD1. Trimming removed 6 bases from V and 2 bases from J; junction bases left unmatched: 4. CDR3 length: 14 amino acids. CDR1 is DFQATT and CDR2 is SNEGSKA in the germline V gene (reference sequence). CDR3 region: CSAPGQGVTDTQYF. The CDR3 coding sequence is TGCAGTGCACCGGGACAGGGGGTCACAGATACGCAGTATTTT.

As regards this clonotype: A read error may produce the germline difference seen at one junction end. CDR3 region: CATTTWGGSGPPLLF. The CDR3 nucleotides are TGTGCCACTACAACATGGGGGGGGAGTGGTCCTCCCCTACTGTTT. The chain combines TRBV2 with TRBJ1-6, with D perhaps matching TRBD1 (5 bases). The CDR3 is 15 residues long. CDR1 and CDR2 (germline): SNHLY, FYNNEI.

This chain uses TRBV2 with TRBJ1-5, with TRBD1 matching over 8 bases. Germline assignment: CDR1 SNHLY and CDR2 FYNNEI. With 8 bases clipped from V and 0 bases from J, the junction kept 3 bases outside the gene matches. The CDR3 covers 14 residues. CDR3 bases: TGTGCCAGCCGGACAGGGAATAGCAATCAGCCCCAGCATTTT. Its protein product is CASRTGNSNQPQHF.

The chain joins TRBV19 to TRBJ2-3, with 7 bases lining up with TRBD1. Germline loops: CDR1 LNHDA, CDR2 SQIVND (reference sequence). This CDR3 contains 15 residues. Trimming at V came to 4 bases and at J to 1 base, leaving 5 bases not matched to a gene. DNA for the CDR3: TGTGCCAGTAGTACCCGACAGGGTGGCACAGATACGCAGTATTTT. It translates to CASSTRQGGTDTQYF.

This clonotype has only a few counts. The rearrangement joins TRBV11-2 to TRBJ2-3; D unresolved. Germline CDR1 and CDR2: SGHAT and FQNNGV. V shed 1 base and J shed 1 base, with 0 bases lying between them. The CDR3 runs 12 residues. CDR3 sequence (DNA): TGTGCCAGCAGCTTAGGCACAGATACGCAGTATTTT. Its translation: CASSLGTDTQYF.

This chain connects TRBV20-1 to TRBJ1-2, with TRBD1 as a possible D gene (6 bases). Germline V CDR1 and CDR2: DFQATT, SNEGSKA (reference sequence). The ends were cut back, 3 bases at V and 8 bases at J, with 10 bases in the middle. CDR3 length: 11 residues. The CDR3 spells CSASWGAGYTF. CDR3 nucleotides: TGCAGTGCTAGTTGGGGGGCCGGCTACACCTTC.

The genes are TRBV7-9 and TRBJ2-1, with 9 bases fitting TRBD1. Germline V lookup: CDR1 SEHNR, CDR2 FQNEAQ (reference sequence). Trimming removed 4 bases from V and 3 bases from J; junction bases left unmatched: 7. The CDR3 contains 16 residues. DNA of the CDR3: TGTGCCAGCAGCTCACAGGGGGCGCAGGGCTACAATGAGCAGTTCTTC. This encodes CASSSQGAQGYNEQFF.

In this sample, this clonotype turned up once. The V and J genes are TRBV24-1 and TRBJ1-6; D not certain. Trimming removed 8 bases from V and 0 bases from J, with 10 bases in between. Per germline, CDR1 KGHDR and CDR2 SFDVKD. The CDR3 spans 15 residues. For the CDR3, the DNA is TGTGCCACCAACGGGGATAGCTCCTATAATTCACCCCTCCACTTT. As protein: CATNGDSSYNSPLHF.